This entry concerns a single TCR beta chain. What it binds is not known. This sample stems from a study of PD-1 blockade in mismatch repair-deficient tumors. General study findings and limits: Tumor-resident clones, often absent from pretreatment blood, expanded after pembrolizumab and then contracted.

Every patient had mismatch repair deficiency by PCR or immunohistochemistry. TCRs were sequenced from a few patients responding to pembrolizumab. V was clipped by 5 bases and J by 4 bases; unmatched bases: 6. Germline CDR1 and CDR2: SGHVS and FNYEAQ. There are 15 residues in the CDR3. Profiling relied on immunoSEQ multiplex PCR, and the TCRdb table lists in-frame clones only, not all of them. This repertoire shows 40,000 to 60,000 clones, 77% found once; its top ten account for around 3.5%. Sequenced here: PBMCs, sampled before pembrolizumab treatment. The rearrangement links TRBV7-6 to TRBJ2-5; TRBD2 agrees at 11 bases. This receptor was identified in an adult with mismatch repair-deficient cancer. CDR3 amino acids: CASSPFTSGRETQYF. CDR3 bases: TGTGCCAGCAGCCCCTTCACTAGCGGGAGAGAGACCCAGTACTTC.